The rows below give T cell receptor beta chains drawn from one sample of a study of T cell responses to AZD1222 COVID-19 vaccine. TCRdb's copy holds only in-frame clones and misses some; the assay was immunoSEQ multiplex PCR. The table lists 100,000 or so clones, 82% of them singletons. The source was peripheral blood, collected on day 0 of AZD1222 vaccination. Source of these receptors: an adult in good health. The CDR3 runs from the conserved cysteine through the conserved F or W. The D gene is left open where the match is weak. Clone size is shown for a subset of rows, as once, few, many or a class of expanded clone.

-	TRBV19	TRBJ1-2	-	TGTGCCAGTAGTATAGAGAGGTGGAACTATGGCTACACCTTC	CASSIERWNYGYTF
-	TRBV18	TRBJ1-5	-	TGTGCCAGCTCACCGTCAGAGAATCAGCCCCAGCATTTT	CASSPSENQPQHF
-	TRBV11-2	TRBJ1-1	-	TGTGCCAGCAGCTTAGGTGCCGGGACAGAAGCTTTCTTT	CASSLGAGTEAFF
-	TRBV9	TRBJ1-5	-	TGTGCCAGCAGCCCTTGGGGAGCTAGCAATCAGCCCCAGCATTTT	CASSPWGASNQPQHF
once	TRBV12-3/TRBV12-4	TRBJ2-1	-	TGTGCCAGCAGCCGCAATGAGCAGTTCTTC	CASSRNEQFF
few	TRBV4-1	TRBJ1-3	-	TGCGCCAGCAGCCGAGGTAGCTCTGGAAACACCATATATTTT	CASSRGSSGNTIYF
-	TRBV15	TRBJ2-7	-	TGTGCCACCAGCAGAGATCGGGGAAGGGGCCGCGAGCAGTACTTC	CATSRDRGRGREQYF
-	TRBV6-5	TRBJ2-7	TRBD2	TGTGCCAGCTGCCCCCAAGCGGGGGGGTACGAGCAGTACTTC	CASCPQAGGYEQYF
-	TRBV6-2/TRBV6-3	TRBJ1-1	-	TGTGCCAGCAGTGGGGGTACCGAAGCTTTCTTT	CASSGGTEAFF
-	TRBV6-4	TRBJ2-1	-	TGTGCCAGCAGTGAGGACGCGTACAATGAGCAGTTCTTC	CASSEDAYNEQFF
-	TRBV10-3	TRBJ1-2	-	TGTGCCATCAGTACGATTCAGGGGAACTATGGCTACACCTTC	CAISTIQGNYGYTF
-	TRBV5-4	TRBJ2-3	TRBD2	TGTGCCAGCAGCTTAGGCGGGGGGGAAACAGATACGCAGTATTTT	CASSLGGGETDTQYF
-	TRBV6-5	TRBJ1-1	-	TGTGCCAGCACCCGATGGGGGGTCGGGGCTGAAGCTTTCTTT	CASTRWGVGAEAFF
-	TRBV29-1	TRBJ1-2	TRBD1	TGCAGCGAGGCAGGACAGGGGAAGGGAGGCTACACCTTC	CSEAGQGKGGYTF
few	TRBV7-9	TRBJ2-3	-	TGTGCCAGCAGCCTCGACAGCACAGATACGCAGTATTTT	CASSLDSTDTQYF
-	TRBV19	TRBJ1-1	-	TGTGCCAGTAGTCCCCGAGCGGACACTGAAGCTTTCTTT	CASSPRADTEAFF
-	TRBV10-2	TRBJ1-2	-	TGCGCCAGCAGTGAGTCTAACGTCTATGGCTACACCTTC	CASSESNVYGYTF
-	TRBV28	TRBJ1-2	-	TGTGCCAGCAGTTTTGGGTCTTTGGCTTCAAATATCTATGGCTACACCTTC	CASSFGSLASNIYGYTF
once	TRBV9	TRBJ2-2	-	TGTGCCAGCAGCGTCAGGGGAACCGGGGAGCTGTTTTTT	CASSVRGTGELFF
few	TRBV19	TRBJ2-1	-	TGTGCCAGTAGTATATCAGCCCTTAGGGGCAATGAGCAGTTCTTC	CASSISALRGNEQFF
-	TRBV10-2	TRBJ2-3	-	TGCGCCGGTGGACTGAGGCCCCGGGATACGCAGTATTTT	CAGGLRPRDTQYF
-	TRBV6-5	TRBJ1-1	-	TGTGCCAGCAGTTACACGACAGGAACTGAAGCTTTCTTT	CASSYTTGTEAFF
-	TRBV30	TRBJ1-4	-	TGTGCCTCCAAGGGGGACTTTAATGAAAAACTGTTTTTT	CASKGDFNEKLFF
-	TRBV15	TRBJ2-3	TRBD1	TGTGCCACCAGCAGTTGGCGGGACAGGTCTGGCACAGATACGCAGTATTTT	CATSSWRDRSGTDTQYF
-	TRBV4-3	TRBJ1-6	-	TGCGCCAGCAGCCAAGACAGGGTGGTCTCACCCCTCCACTTT	CASSQDRVVSPLHF
-	TRBV28	TRBJ1-4	-	TGTGCCAGCAGTTCAGGGGAAGGGCGAAAACTGTTTTTT	CASSSGEGRKLFF
once	TRBV6-5	TRBJ2-2	-	TGTGCCAGCAGTTACAGGTCCGGGAAATTGACCGGGGAGCTGTTTTTT	CASSYRSGKLTGELFF
-	TRBV4-2	TRBJ2-3	TRBD2	TGTGCCAGCAGCCTGCGACTAGCGGGGAGCACAGATACGCAGTATTTT	CASSLRLAGSTDTQYF
-	TRBV5-1	TRBJ1-4	-	TGCGCCAGCAGCCCGGGGGTAGGGAATGAAAAACTGTTTTTT	CASSPGVGNEKLFF
-	TRBV6-5	TRBJ2-7	TRBD2	TGTGCCAGCAGCCCAGGACTAGCGGGGGCCTACGAGCAGTACTTC	CASSPGLAGAYEQYF
few	TRBV5-1	TRBJ2-3	-	TGCGCCAGCAGCTTGCGGGGGCTCGGCACAGATACGCAGTATTTT	CASSLRGLGTDTQYF
once	TRBV5-6	TRBJ1-2	TRBD1	TGTGCCAGCGGAAACAGGGGAAGGGAGTTAAATGGCTACACCTTC	CASGNRGRELNGYTF
-	TRBV6-1	TRBJ2-2	-	TGTGCCAGCAGTGACTTGGGCGGGCACACGAACACCGGGGAGCTGTTTTTT	CASSDLGGHTNTGELFF
-	TRBV4-3	TRBJ1-2	TRBD1	TGCGCCAGCACGCAAACAGGGGGTTCCTATGGCTACACCTTC	CASTQTGGSYGYTF
-	TRBV5-4	TRBJ2-4	-	TGTGCCAGCAGCTTGGTGGGGGCAGGAAACATTCAGTACTTC	CASSLVGAGNIQYF
-	TRBV21-1	TRBJ2-7	-	TGTGCCAGCAGTAGGAAAGGGTCCGGCTACGAGCAGTACTTC	CASSRKGSGYEQYF
-	TRBV11-2	TRBJ2-2	TRBD1	TGTGCCAGCAGCTTTGGACAGGGGAACACCGGGGAGCTGTTTTTT	CASSFGQGNTGELFF
-	TRBV6-1	TRBJ2-7	-	TGTGCCAGCAGTGAATTGTTTCAGATCTACGAGCAGTACTTC	CASSELFQIYEQYF
-	TRBV18	TRBJ2-7	-	TGTGCCAGCTCCGGCGATTCGGGGTACGAGCAGTACTTC	CASSGDSGYEQYF
-	TRBV5-1	TRBJ2-2	-	TGCGCCAGCAGCTTTTACAGTGAAGGGGAGCTGTTTTTT	CASSFYSEGELFF
once	TRBV10-3	TRBJ1-1	-	TGTGCCATCAGTCAAATACAGGGTCGGGACACTGAAGCTTTCTTT	CAISQIQGRDTEAFF
-	TRBV27	TRBJ1-5	-	TGTGCCAGCAGTTTTAGTGGGGGGAGCAATCAGCCCCAGCATTTT	CASSFSGGSNQPQHF
-	TRBV7-8	TRBJ1-2	TRBD1	TGTGCCAGCAGCGCACGGACAGGAGCTAACTATGGCTACACCTTC	CASSARTGANYGYTF
-	TRBV29-1	TRBJ1-2	TRBD1	TGCAGCGTTGAGTTACCAGGGGGCCTATATGGCTACACCTTC	CSVELPGGLYGYTF
-	TRBV4-1	TRBJ1-1	-	TGCGCCAGCAGCCAAGGCAGAGAAGCTTTCTTT	CASSQGREAFF
-	TRBV7-2	TRBJ1-3	-	TGTGCCAGCAGCCGCCCGGTTAGGAGCTCTGGAAACACCATATATTTT	CASSRPVRSSGNTIYF
-	TRBV5-1	TRBJ2-2	-	TGCGCCAGCAGTTTTCACGAATTAGGGGGGAACACCGGGGAGCTGTTTTTT	CASSFHELGGNTGELFF
once	TRBV18	TRBJ1-5	-	TGTGCCAGCTCACAGGACCGGCATCAGCCCCAGCATTTT	CASSQDRHQPQHF
-	TRBV4-1	TRBJ1-6	-	TGCGCCAGCAGCCAAGACCCGGTTCCCTATAATTCACCCCTCCACTTT	CASSQDPVPYNSPLHF
-	TRBV12-5	TRBJ2-7	-	TGTGCACTTAATGATGACAGCTCCTACGAGCAGTACTTC	CALNDDSSYEQYF
few	TRBV12-5	TRBJ1-1	-	TGTGCTAGTGGTTCCCCTCCTACTTTGAACACTGAAGCTTTCTTT	CASGSPPTLNTEAFF
-	TRBV11-2	TRBJ1-6	-	TGTGCCAGCAGCTTAGAATTGCCAGGTTCTGGTTCGTGGTCACCCCTCCACTTT	CASSLELPGSGSWSPLHF
-	TRBV5-1	TRBJ2-7	-	TGCGCCAGCAGCCCGGGGTTGACCCCCTACGAGCAGTACTTC	CASSPGLTPYEQYF
-	TRBV27	TRBJ1-2	-	TGTGCCAGCAGTTCCCGCGGGGGGACACCATCACTTCTAACTATGGGCTACACCTTC	CASSSRGGTPSLLTMGYTF
-	TRBV10-3	TRBJ2-7	-	TGTGCCCTTCCCTGGACAGACTACGAGCAGTACTTC	CALPWTDYEQYF